Each of the 22 T cell receptor beta chains below was sequenced from the same sample in a study of T-cell reconstitution after alpha-beta-depleted transplantation in children. Molecular barcoding with unique molecular identifiers was used for the TCRbeta library. TCRdb called the PCR reads again in MiXCR, with one record for every CDR3 protein. In the table there are a few hundred thousand distinct CDR3 sequences, roughly a quarter of which are singletons. This material consisted of PBMCs, taken before TCRalphabeta/CD19-depleted stem cell transplant. The receptors originated from a boy in the first two years of life with Wiskott-Aldrich syndrome, due to receive a stem cell transplant.

The V call is TRBV11-2, the J call TRBJ2-1; D might be TRBD2 (6 bases). The CDR3 spans 18 residues. CDR1 and CDR2 (germline): SGHAT, FQNNGV. The ends were cut back, 2 bases at V and 2 bases at J, with 19 bases in the middle. CDR3 bases: TGTGCCAGCAGCTTACGACTAGACCTATGGGAGCCCTACAATGAGCAGTTCTTC. Its translation: CASSLRLDLWEPYNEQFF.

V is TRBV7-3 and J is TRBJ2-2; D is ambiguous. Between the trimmed V and J ends, which lost 1 base and 5 bases, there was a span of 8 bases. Germline CDR1 SGHTA, CDR2 FQGTGA. The CDR3 length is 14 residues. CDR3 in DNA: TGTGCCAGCAGCTTAATGCCCGTTACCGGGGAGCTGTTTTTT. Its protein product is CASSLMPVTGELFF.

V usage is TRBV5-1 and J usage is TRBJ2-1; 9 positions agree with TRBD1. J lost 4 bases, V lost 7 bases, and 9 bases had no gene match. The CDR3 extends over 15 amino acids. From germline, CDR1 is SGHRS and CDR2 YFSETQ. CDR3 nucleotides: TGCGCCAGCGGACAACAGGGGGCGGAATACAATGAGCAGTTCTTC. It codes for CASGQQGAEYNEQFF.

This clonotype was seen a few times. The J gene is TRBJ1-2, the V gene TRBV9, with no clear D. CDR1 is SGDLS, CDR2 YYNGEE, per germline. CDR3 length: 12 amino acids. V was pared by 0 bases and J by 4 bases, with 4 bases between. The chain's CDR3 is CASSVVSYGYTF. The DNA for the CDR3 is TGTGCCAGCAGCGTAGTCAGCTATGGCTACACCTTC.

This clonotype was recorded a few times. The chain is built from TRBV5-1 and TRBJ2-7; 7 bases are a match to TRBD2. Germline CDR1 reads SGHRS; CDR2 reads YFSETQ. V shed 5 bases and J 3 bases; nucleotides not matched to a gene: 8. This CDR3 has 14 amino acids. The CDR3 DNA sequence: TGCGCCAGCAGTTCTAACGGGGGGAACTACGAGCAGTACTTC. The encoded protein is CASSSNGGNYEQYF.

The rearrangement joins TRBV6-5 to TRBJ2-1; 8 bases are shared with TRBD2. From germline, CDR1 is MNHEY and CDR2 SVGAGI. This CDR3 has 15 residues. V shed 5 bases and J 3 bases; nucleotides not matched to a gene: 6. The CDR3 bases are TGTGCCAGCAGTAATCGAGCGGGAGTCTACAATGAGCAGTTCTTC. Its translation: CASSNRAGVYNEQFF.

This clonotype was counted between two and nine times. The gene calls are TRBV27 and TRBJ2-5; possible D gene TRBD2, 6 bases. This CDR3 has 12 amino acids. Germline V gene lookup returns CDR1 MNHEY and CDR2 SMNVEV (reference sequence). The germline V and J ends were trimmed by 5 bases and 7 bases, with 11 bases remaining between them. CDR3 residues: CASSRFGGTQYF. The CDR3 nucleotides read TGTGCCAGCAGTCGATTCGGGGGGACCCAGTACTTC.

The V gene is TRBV29-1, the J gene TRBJ2-1; 8 nucleotides match TRBD1. Germline V CDR1 and CDR2: SQVTM, ANQGSEA. The CDR3 is 13 amino acids. V was pared by 7 bases and J by 3 bases, with 5 bases of the junction left unmatched. CDR3 bases: TGCAGCGGGATCGACAGGGGCTACAATGAGCAGTTCTTC. Its translation is CSGIDRGYNEQFF.

This chain connects TRBV10-3 to TRBJ1-5; no clear D. V was shortened by 2 bases and J by 3 bases, with 8 bases between the two germline ends. Germline V CDR1 and CDR2: ENHRY, SYGVKD. CDR3 length: 14 amino acids. The CDR3 DNA follows: TGTGCCATCAGTGAGGGTTGGGTCAATCAGCCCCAGCATTTT. It is translated as CAISEGWVNQPQHF.

Only one count was recorded for this clonotype. The DNA of the CDR3 is TGCGCCAGCAGCGGGAATTCAGATACGCAGTATTTT. Protein: CASSGNSDTQYF. V gene TRBV5-1 combines with J gene TRBJ2-3; no clear D gene. The CDR3 has 12 residues. Germline V gives CDR1 SGHRS, CDR2 YFSETQ. The V end was cut by 4 bases, the J end by 4 bases, with 7 bases between.

This clonotype was observed a handful of times. V is TRBV5-1 and J is TRBJ2-1; TRBD2 might be the D (6 bases). The CDR3 runs 17 residues. The germline gives CDR1 SGHRS, CDR2 YFSETQ. Trimming took off 0 bases at V and 3 bases at J, with 16 bases between the two ends. The DNA of the CDR3 is TGCGCCAGCAGCTTGGTCGCCGCTGCGGGACTCTACAATGAGCAGTTCTTC. This codes for CASSLVAAAGLYNEQFF.

Only one count was recorded for this clonotype. CDR3 region: CASSGGLAGFLNYEQYF. In nucleotides, the CDR3 is TGCGCCAGCAGCGGGGGACTAGCGGGATTTTTAAACTACGAGCAGTACTTC. The rearrangement joins TRBV5-1 to TRBJ2-7; 13 bases line up with TRBD2. In germline, CDR1 is SGHRS, CDR2 YFSETQ. With V trimmed by 4 bases and J by 3 bases, 10 bases remained unmatched. The CDR3 is made up of 17 amino acids.

In this sample, this clonotype turned up once. This chain links TRBV11-1 with TRBJ2-1, with 7 bases identical to TRBD2. V shed 2 bases and J 2 bases; nucleotides not matched to a gene: 6. Germline CDR1 SGHAT, CDR2 FQDESV (reference sequence). This CDR3 region has 16 residues. CDR3 amino acids: CASSLKSGVTYNEQFF. CDR3 coding DNA: TGTGCCAGCAGCTTAAAAAGCGGGGTTACCTACAATGAGCAGTTCTTC.

This rearrangement joins TRBV12-3 or TRBV12-4 to TRBJ1-2; unclear D gene. V gave up 3 bases and J gave up 8 bases, with 19 bases separating them. The CDR3 consists of 15 residues. The CDR3 sequence: CASSFPIGRNLGYTF. Here the CDR3 DNA reads TGTGCCAGCAGTTTCCCCATCGGACGGAATTTGGGCTACACCTTC.

The gene calls are TRBV18 and TRBJ2-1; 10 bases are shared with TRBD2. J was trimmed by 5 bases and V by 3 bases; bases with no gene match: 4. Looked up from germline, CDR1 is KGHSH and CDR2 is LQKENI. The CDR3 runs to 15 residues. CDR3 sequence reads: CASSPSLAGDNEQFF. For the CDR3, the DNA is TGTGCCAGCTCACCTTCTCTAGCGGGAGACAATGAGCAGTTCTTC. Filled out from reference TRBV18 and TRBJ2-1, the complete variable domain reads NAGVMQNPRHLVRRRGQEARLRCSPMKGHSHVYWYRQLPEEGLKFMVYLQKENIIDESGMPKERFSAEFPKEGPSILRIQQVVRGDSAAYFCASSPSLAGDNEQFFGPGTRLTVL.

This clonotype was picked up a small number of times. This chain connects TRBV7-9 to TRBJ2-1, with D tentatively TRBD2 (5 bases). This CDR3 has 15 amino acids. V was clipped by 2 bases and J by 4 bases, with 12 bases between them. Germline lookup yields CDR1 SEHNR and CDR2 FQNEAQ (reference sequence). This CDR3 is CASSLLGAEYNEQFF. The CDR3 DNA reads TGTGCCAGCAGCTTATTGGGAGCGGAGTACAATGAGCAGTTCTTC.

The chain joins TRBV18 to TRBJ2-3; TRBD1 agrees at 7 bases. J was trimmed by 1 base and V by 6 bases; bases with no gene match: 10. The CDR3 length is 16 residues. CDR1 is KGHSH and CDR2 is LQKENI in the germline V gene. This chain's CDR3 is CASSPIQGLRTDTQYF. In DNA, the CDR3 is TGTGCCAGCTCGCCAATACAGGGGCTCCGCACAGATACGCAGTATTTT.

This clonotype was seen repeatedly, ten times or more. J is TRBJ2-3 and V is TRBV20-1; 7 positions agree with TRBD1. J gave up 4 bases and V 5 bases, and 6 bases lay outside the gene matches. The CDR3 is made up of 13 amino acids. CDR1 and CDR2 (germline): DFQATT, SNEGSKA (reference sequence). CDR3 in amino acids: CSALRQGSDTQYF. The CDR3 DNA reads TGCAGTGCTCTTAGACAGGGATCAGATACGCAGTATTTT.

The V gene is TRBV5-1, the J gene TRBJ2-7, with 11 bases fitting TRBD2. Germline CDR1 reads SGHRS; CDR2 reads YFSETQ. CDR3 length equals 16 residues. The V gene end was trimmed by 0 bases and the J gene end by 3 bases; junction bases not matched to a gene: 5. For the CDR3, the DNA is TGCGCCAGCAGCTTGGAATTAGCGGGAGGGCTCTACGAGCAGTACTTC. It is translated as CASSLELAGGLYEQYF.

The CDR3 DNA follows: TGCGCCAGCAGCTCGACACCCTTGACTAGCGTGCTCTCTGGGGCCAACGTCCTGACTTTC. The encoded protein is CASSSTPLTSVLSGANVLTF. V is TRBV5-1 and J is TRBJ2-6; 8 positions match TRBD2. Germline V CDR1 and CDR2: SGHRS, YFSETQ. V shed 3 bases, J shed 0 bases, and the junction held 14 bases outside the gene matches. This CDR3 region has 20 residues.

The CDR3 protein is CASTSDALRTQYF. CDR3 coding DNA: TGTGCCAGCACCTCTGACGCACTGCGGACCCAGTACTTC. V is TRBV6-1 and J is TRBJ2-5, with D unclear. The V end was cut by 7 bases, the J end by 7 bases, with 16 bases between. CDR1 and CDR2 (germline): MNHNS, SASEGT. CDR3 length: 13 residues.

The rearrangement links TRBV7-2 to TRBJ1-1; D unclear. Germline values: CDR1 SGHTA, CDR2 FQGNSA. The V gene lost 1 base and the J gene lost 11 bases, with 8 bases spanning the gap. CDR3 length equals 11 residues. CDR3 residues: CASSLEVGAFF. CDR3 nucleotide sequence: TGTGCCAGCAGCTTAGAGGTCGGGGCTTTCTTT.